Sequencing of this TCR beta chain was carried out in a study of control samples from healthy donors and cancer patients. The CDR3 is made up of 16 amino acids. Unmatched junction bases numbered 2, after V lost 4 bases and J lost 6 bases. Germline loops: CDR1 KGHDR, CDR2 SFDVKD. Here immunoSEQ multiplex PCR was the method, and the copy in TCRdb shows in-frame clones only, minus some. The table has more than 85,000 clones, approximately 84% seen once. Material: PBMCs. The genes are TRBV24-1 and TRBJ2-1; 16 positions agree with TRBD2. The TCR was taken from a man between 65 and 85 years old with lung cancer. In DNA, the CDR3 is TGTGCCACCAGTGAGGGGACTAGCGGGGGGGGCAATGAGCAGTTCTTC. Its protein is CATSEGTSGGGNEQFF.